This T cell receptor beta chain is from a study of beta chain features in type 1 diabetes (dated by TCRdb to 2016 to 2018). Describing the broader study: Mean age, gender distribution, total cell number and subset yield were not different between patients and healthy donors. In the study, TCRB repertoires of sorted circulating CD4+ T cell subsets from recently diagnosed type 1 diabetes patients were compared with those of matched healthy donors. A total of 90 million to 120 million sorted cells were examined across all samples, and a strong correlation was observed between cell number per subset and RNA yield. Whereas all 30 or so donors provided naive and central memory subsets, regulatory and stem cell-like memory subsets were isolated from just 8 patients and roughly eight healthy donors.

Overall results and qualifications from the work: Because the HLA sub-analyses included only small numbers of individuals, any influence of HLA type on TCRB rearrangement was left unresolved. Sequencing cDNA rather than genomic DNA could over-represent highly expressing activated cells, although activation and CD3 levels did not differ between groups. Naive, central memory and regulatory TCRB repertoires appeared to be more alike among patients than among healthy donors. Patients with type 1 diabetes made fewer insertions and deleted more nucleotides at VDJ recombination sites, implying thymic rearrangement abnormalities. A moderate but significant shortening of TCRB CDR3 length was observed in type 1 diabetes patients in all four CD4+ subsets. Shorter templates might have been favored by PCR, but patient and control samples were amplified and corrected together, so both groups would have been affected equally by any skew.

The CDR3 sequence holds 13 residues, the cysteine and phenylalanine included. Just CDR3 DNA is preserved here, 39 bases in frame from base 1. The germline V gene provides CDR1 SGHTA and CDR2 FQGNSA. The germline V end is reduced by 5 bases and the J end by 5 bases; junction bases left unmatched: 5. The sample holds a few counts of this clone. Its antigen specificity is not known. Base qualities are missing; no much larger clone stands one base away. From each donor, a single peripheral blood sample of about 100 mL on average was drawn into heparinised tubes. A BD FACSAria II and a panel including CD45RO, CCR7, CD25, CD127, CD95 and CD27 were used to sort naive, central memory, regulatory and stem cell-like memory CD4+ T cells. Purity was above 95% for every sorted population. PBMCs were isolated right away by Lymphoprep density gradient centrifugation and were stained directly, without culture. Samples were stained and sorted in pairs, with one healthy donor and one patient per experiment, so that batch effects were minimized.

The entire isolated RNA was reverse transcribed using the High Capacity cDNA Reverse Transcription Kit, and thus expressed TCRB transcripts were sequenced. For stem cell-like memory T cell samples, survey-depth immunoSEQ sequencing was used, averaging approximately 1 million total reads per sample. Sorted cells were lysed in RLT buffer, and RNA was extracted using DNase-treated RNeasy Micro or Mini kits according to cell number. To prevent cross-contamination, each cell subset was processed individually, whereas patient and healthy donor samples were processed jointly. TCRB sequences were amplified from cDNA with the immunoSEQ multiplex PCR, producing 87-bp fragments spanning the CDR3 region. Amplicons were sequenced on the Illumina HiSeq platform. Processing in the source paper ran as follows. Synthetic template baselines were used to correct PCR bias computationally, reads within Hamming distance 2 were collapsed, and singletons that could not be merged were discarded. By aligning reads against IMGT, V, D and J genes, CDR3 length, and insertions or deletions at six rearrangement sites were assigned. Within each subset, clonotype counts were normalized to the number of sorted cells before true diversity and Gini coefficients were calculated with the tcR R package. The overlap coefficient, calculated on TCRB nucleotide sequences, was used to measure repertoire sharing. What TCRdb holds here is the immuneACCESS table cut down to in-frame rearrangements. Part of the clones is not present; checked against another copy, under half of the missing clones reflect an unresolved V gene, and the others are unexplained. The V and J calls and clone size were taken over from that table, and D and trimming were inferred from the DNA. The sample includes under 90,000 clones, with approximately 32% observed a single time. The ten largest account for approximately 0.45% of the sample.

This chain is built from TRBV7-2 and TRBJ2-5; TRBD1 matches 7 bases in the middle. This clonotype was obtained from a woman aged 18-29 years in good health. Sequencing was performed on stem cell memory CD4+ T cells from blood. What this sample's cell subset or site label stands for: stem cell-like memory CD4+ T cells. The nucleotide sequence reads TGTGCCAGCAGCCCCCAGGGGGTCGAGACCCAGTACTTC. It codes for CASSPQGVETQYF.